The sequence of this T cell receptor beta chain was determined in a study of cytomegalovirus exposure and HLA in healthy donors (dated by TCRdb to about 2017). In the study overall: An earlier analysis of 587 of the donors reported 250 to 300 Gb of sequence data and some 120 million unique TCR beta sequences from 150 million to 200 million T cells. An early release that covered 640 HLA-typed donors contained approximately 320 gigabases of sequencing data and around 80 million unique TCR sequences. Among the roughly 400 genotyped donors, around 81% belonged to the genetic ancestry cluster associated with self-reported Caucasian donors. The study aimed to test whether signatures of past pathogen exposure could be identified by cataloging public T cell receptors. The T cell repertoires of 666 subjects were profiled by immunosequencing and related to cytomegalovirus serostatus. Besides the first cohort of approximately 670 subjects, a separate validation cohort made up of roughly 120 different subjects was used. To predict cytomegalovirus infection status, the study combined high-throughput TCR immunosequencing, statistical association of individual TCRs with disease status, and machine learning. A later analysis re-examined previously published TCR beta repertoires from 600 to 700 donors and added high-resolution HLA genotyping to investigate patterns of TCR occurrence. Rather than drawing on any new phenotypic data, the later analysis identified candidate immune exposures from TCR beta sequences and the way those sequences occurred across donors. In an earlier analysis of over 550 of the donors, high-throughput TCR beta sequencing was used to judge whether each TCR beta V gene segment behaved as functional or pseudogenic. Alongside the repertoire data, information on donor age, sex, ethnicity and CMV serostatus was compiled. In a later genetic analysis, genome-wide SNP genotypes for 398 of the 666 donors were used, and that subset was treated as a discovery cohort. Every discovery cohort repertoire had been produced on one sequencing platform. Both class I and class II loci were covered by HLA typing, at four-digit resolution. The number of typed donors differed by locus: about 620-640 for A, B, C, DRB1 and DQB1; some 540 for DQA1; 600 to 610 for DPA1; and 450 to 480 for DPB1. Because of strong linkage in the cohort, roughly five DR-DQ haplotypes were treated as single units for association and clustering. Among some 410 genotyped donors of the cohort, an average of 235,054 unique TCR beta nucleotide sequences were sequenced per donor, roughly 18% of them non-productive.

Concerning this clone: It has no known antigen specificity. No base quality values were provided; no much bigger clone lies one nucleotide off.

The investigation overall reported the following: Some IMGT-functional V segments, including TRBV6-2 and TRBV6-3, could not be distinguished by the 87-base-pair reads and were therefore excluded. The earlier analysis of about 600 of the donors excluded roughly 17 rarely observed V segments, including chromosome 9 orphons, because counts were too low. A cluster of highly shared sequence variants was judged likely to represent a technical artifact of the sequencing pipeline. When HLA alleles, especially DR and DQ, strongly co-occurred, attributing TCR associations to individual alleles was difficult. Correlated functional status among segregating V segments might reflect linkage disequilibrium, but an unknown experimental factor could not be ruled out. Roughly uniform sequencing depth across donors was assumed in presence/absence analyses, although this assumption may not hold. This cohort had only TCR beta chains sequenced, and the lack of alpha or paired-chain data limited which features could be detected. In a later analysis, the rate of TCR association differed among HLA loci, with DRB1 alleles having the most associated TCRs and HLA-C alleles having the fewest. Because HLA typing was missing for some donors at each locus, association tests included only the typed subset. Most CMV-associated TCR beta chains appeared to be HLA-restricted in a later analysis, and the HLA associations seemed to be driven largely by CMV exposure. According to a later analysis, parvovirus B19, influenza, CMV and Epstein-Barr virus appeared linked to several top co-occurrence clusters. The classifier was reported to diagnose cytomegalovirus status with high specificity and sensitivity in both the original and validation cohorts. A total of 150 or so TCR beta chains were listed by the study as associated with cytomegalovirus. Compared with equally common non-associated chains, HLA-associated TCR beta chains in a later analysis were more clonally expanded and had lower generation probabilities. Across donors, most TCR sequences were observed very rarely, whereas some public TCRs were present in many individuals. An association between a missense DCLRE1C variant and V-gene and J-gene trimming of TCR beta chains was found in a later genetic analysis and replicated in an independent cohort. It was suggested by the authors that the approach could potentially be generalized to other disease states and immunological phenotypes. A further reported finding was that TCR beta sequences accurately predicted the HLA-A and HLA-B alleles for most subjects in the first cohort. According to a later genetic analysis, donors in an Asian-associated ancestry cluster had fewer N-insertions in productive TCRs than the roughly 670-donor mean. A later analysis associated some 17,000 TCR beta sequences with specific HLA alleles at a false discovery rate of 0.05. A few of the identified cytomegalovirus-associated TCR beta chains were confirmed in vitro to be specific for cytomegalovirus antigens. In an earlier analysis of around 600 of the donors, most TCR beta V segments were observed in productive rearrangements about 90% or about 30% of the time, broadly matching IMGT annotations. For the cohort, immune exposure information was limited to CMV serostatus.

Libraries were built with the immunoSEQ multiplex PCR assay. For the multiplex PCR, a mixture combining 60 forward primers for TCR Vbeta segments and 13 reverse primers for TCR Jbeta segments was used. The CDR3 region of rearranged TCR beta genes was amplified from genomic DNA with a multiplex PCR assay. Amplified TCR beta libraries were sequenced as 87-base-pair reads on the Illumina HiSeq System. On the study's bioinformatics: A later analysis tallied 75 million to 95 million unique TCR beta chains across the approximately 670 repertoires, and some 10 million of those chains were shared by two or more donors. To remove PCR and sequencing errors, raw reads were error-corrected and collapsed into unique sequences using a nearest-neighbor algorithm that merged closely related sequences. Alignment of CDR3 sequences to IMGT reference sequences was used to assign V, D and J gene segments. For a sequence to be retained, a match of at least six nucleotides to both a V gene segment and a J gene segment was required. Rearrangements were classified as productive when the CDR3 lacked stop codons and remained in frame with V and J, and all other rearrangements were classified as non-productive. Following IMGT convention, CDR3 was defined as the stretch from the second conserved V-encoded cysteine to the conserved J-encoded phenylalanine. In an earlier analysis of roughly 580 of the donors, sequences lacking an unambiguous match to a single V gene segment were excluded. An earlier analysis of approximately 590 of the donors called V segments functional above 56.7% productive rearrangements and segregating when the between-donor standard deviation exceeded 5%. A statistical classification framework was built for diagnosing cytomegalovirus status from the catalog of TCR beta chain sequences. V and J gene assignment, in a later analysis, came from comparing TCR nucleotide sequences with IMGT/GENE-DB human TR gene sequences. Using the TCRdist pipeline, a later analysis assigned CDR3 sequences along with most-parsimonious VDJ recombination scenarios. In a later analysis, each TCR beta chain was defined by its CDR3 amino acid sequence together with its V-gene family, and reads without a unique V-gene family were excluded. As a way to deal with suspected cross-contamination and a sequencing artifact, a later analysis dropped hundreds of nucleotide sequences that were highly shared and had low generation probability. In a later analysis, a clonal expansion index was calculated for each public chain from normalized within-repertoire ranks of inferred template counts. In a later analysis, generation probabilities were computed with a VDJ recombination model fitted to out-of-frame rearrangements, and the resulting probabilities were checked against IGoR. In a later analysis, hypergeometric tests were used to score TCR-TCR, TCR-HLA and TCR-CMV co-occurrence, with a repertoire-size bias correction applied to TCR pairs. To estimate false discovery rates, a later analysis permuted the HLA or CMV assignments 20 times. In a later analysis, co-occurring TCRs were grouped using DBSCAN, and TCRdist sequence similarity was added for clustering within HLA-allele-positive subsets. Co-occurrence clustering excluded repertoires with fewer than 30,000 or more than 120,000 public chains, plus five with anomalous nucleotide sharing. TCRdb stores this immuneACCESS table with in-frame sequences only. Part of the clones is absent; in the studies checked, under half of the shortfall reflects unresolved V genes, and no reason is known for the rest. V, J and clone size are taken as reported in that table, and D and trimming were inferred from the DNA itself. The sample yields 110,000 to 150,000 clones; around 74% were counted once. Around 4% of the sample goes to the ten largest clones.

The cohort consisted of 600 to 700 healthy bone marrow donors. All cohort members were sampled while nominally healthy, although unrecorded immune exposures were likely present. The donor was CMV seropositive and belonged to the group of 250 to 350 seropositive cohort members. A peripheral blood sample was collected from each donor, and TCR beta sequencing was performed on peripheral blood mononuclear cells. Genomic DNA was extracted from the blood cell samples with the Qiagen DNeasy Blood Extraction Kit. V lost 3 bases and J lost 7 bases; the stretch between them is 10 bases long. Reading from cysteine to phenylalanine, the CDR3 counts 13 amino acids. The only DNA kept is the CDR3, 39 bases in frame from the first base. The germline V gene specifies MDHEN as CDR1 and SYDVKM as CDR2.

Sequencing used PBMCs. This sequence uses TRBV28 and TRBJ2-1, with a tentative D gene TRBD2 over 5 matching bases. The source is a man aged 18 to 29 in good health and CMV-seropositive. The CDR3 reads CASSFGGRNEQFF. The DNA sequence is as follows: TGTGCCAGCAGTTTTGGTGGGAGAAATGAGCAGTTCTTC.